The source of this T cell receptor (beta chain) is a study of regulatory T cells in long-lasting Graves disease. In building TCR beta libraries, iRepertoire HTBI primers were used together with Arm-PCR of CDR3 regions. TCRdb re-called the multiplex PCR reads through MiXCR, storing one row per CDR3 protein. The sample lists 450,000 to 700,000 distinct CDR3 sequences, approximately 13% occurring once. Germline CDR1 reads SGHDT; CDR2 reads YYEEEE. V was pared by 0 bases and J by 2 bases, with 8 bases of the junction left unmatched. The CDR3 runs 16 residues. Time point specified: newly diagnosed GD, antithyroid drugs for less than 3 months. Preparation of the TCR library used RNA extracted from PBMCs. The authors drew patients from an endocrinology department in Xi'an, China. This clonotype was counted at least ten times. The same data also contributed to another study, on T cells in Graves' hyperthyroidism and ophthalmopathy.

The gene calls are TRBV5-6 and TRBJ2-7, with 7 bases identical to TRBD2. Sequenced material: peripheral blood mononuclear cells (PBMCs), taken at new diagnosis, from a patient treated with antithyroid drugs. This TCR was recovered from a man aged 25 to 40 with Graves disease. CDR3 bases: TGTGCCAGCAGCTTGGAACGAAGCGGGGAACCCTACGAGCAGTACTTC. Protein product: CASSLERSGEPYEQYF.